This T cell receptor beta chain emerged from a study of T cells in Graves' hyperthyroidism and ophthalmopathy. The diagnostic basis comprised clinical symptoms, serum thyroxine and TRAb, thyroid ultrasound and orbital computed tomography. RNA transcripts were the template for amplifying TCR beta CDR3 regions. The HTBI primer set was used in a first-round RT-PCR of the TCR CDR3. TCRdb re-called the multiplex PCR reads through MiXCR, storing one row per CDR3 protein. The top ten hold just under 8% of the sample, which has about 420,000 distinct CDR3 sequences, less than 20% seen once. Germline CDR1 is DFQATT and CDR2 is SNEGSKA (reference sequence). The CDR3 is 14 amino acids. Trimming took off 6 bases at V and 2 bases at J, with 15 bases between the two ends.

Sequenced input: blood. The receptor's source is a woman aged 18-35 years with Graves' hyperthyroidism. The rearrangement links TRBV20-1 to TRBJ2-3; perhaps TRBD1 as D (5 bases). The CDR3: CSAQGQHNTDTQYF. The DNA of the CDR3 is TGCAGTGCGCAGGGTCAACACAACACAGATACGCAGTATTTT.